The 30 T cell receptor beta chains presented below share a single source sample, sequenced in a study of CD8+ T cells in alopecia areata. Treatment denoted: oral pan-JAK inhibitor, 5-10 mg twice daily. Following RNA extraction, reverse transcription yielded cDNA that acted as the sequencing template. The data were produced by immunoSEQ multiplex PCR, yet TCRdb's version contains in-frame clones alone and is incomplete. The repertoire holds 250,000 to 300,000 clones, roughly 60% seen once, with under 2% in the top ten. The sample consisted of CD4+ T cells sorted from blood, taken at week 24, from a patient treated with tofacitinib. These receptors were obtained from a human donor with alopecia areata.

This clone was counted only a few times. The chain links TRBV4-1 to TRBJ1-2, with D maybe TRBD1 (6 bases). Germline V CDR1 and CDR2: MGHRA, YSYEKL. CDR3 length: 16 amino acids. Between the trimmed V and J ends, which lost 1 base and 1 base, there was a span of 13 bases. CDR3 coding DNA: TGCGCCAGCAGCCAAGGACAGGTGGTAAATAACTATGGCTACACCTTC. Amino acids: CASSQGQVVNNYGYTF.

This clone is a singleton in its sample. Here the CDR3 reads CAISVQGAQTEAFF. DNA of the CDR3: TGTGCCATCAGTGTCCAGGGGGCGCAAACTGAAGCTTTCTTT. The rearrangement joins TRBV10-3 to TRBJ1-1; TRBD1 agrees at 8 bases. There are 14 residues in the CDR3. Germline CDR1 and CDR2: ENHRY and SYGVKD. The trim removed 4 bases at V and 5 bases at J, leaving 6 bases unmatched.

The sample holds a few counts of this clone. The chain joins TRBV5-1 to TRBJ2-1; 8 bases line up with TRBD1. This CDR3 spans 15 amino acids. Losses at the gene ends were 3 bases for V and 2 bases for J; bases not matched to a gene: 4. From germline, CDR1 is SGHRS and CDR2 YFSETQ. CDR3 coding DNA: TGCGCCAGCAGCTCGGGACAGGATACCTACAATGAGCAGTTCTTC. Translation gives CASSSGQDTYNEQFF.

This clone was recorded a few times. The genes are TRBV6-1 and TRBJ1-2; 9 positions agree with TRBD1. The CDR3 is 15 residues long. CDR1 is MNHNS and CDR2 is SASEGT in the germline V gene. Losses at the gene ends were 6 bases for V and 1 base for J; bases not matched to a gene: 6. The CDR3 bases are TGTGCCAGCAGCCCGACAGGGGGGCTTAACTATGGCTACACCTTC. As protein: CASSPTGGLNYGYTF.

This clone has a single count. The chain carries TRBV6-5 and TRBJ2-7; 12 bases are shared with TRBD1. CDR1 and CDR2 from the germline V gene are MNHEY and SVGAGI. V gave up 6 bases and J gave up 8 bases; unmatched junction bases: 8. The CDR3 contains 14 residues. The DNA for the CDR3 is TGTGCCAGCAGCCCGGGGACAGGGGGCTTAAAGCAGTACTTC. Its protein is CASSPGTGGLKQYF.

This clone was observed a few times. The chain has TRBV5-1 and TRBJ2-1; 9 bases fit TRBD1. The CDR3 runs to 14 residues. With 4 bases clipped from V and 14 bases from J, the junction kept 13 bases outside the gene matches. Germline-derived CDR1 and CDR2 are SGHRS and YFSETQ. This chain's CDR3 is CASSPTGQGTIEFF. The CDR3 nucleotides are TGCGCCAGCAGCCCTACAGGACAGGGGACGATAGAGTTCTTC.

The CDR3 loop reads CAPHGVKNIQYF. The CDR3, as DNA: TGTGCCCCCCACGGGGTCAAAAACATTCAGTACTTC. The chain combines TRBV10-3 with TRBJ2-4, with a weak D call TRBD2 (5 bases). V was clipped by 11 bases and J by 3 bases, with 11 bases between them. The CDR3 consists of 12 residues. Germline loops: CDR1 ENHRY, CDR2 SYGVKD.

The chain uses TRBV28 and TRBJ1-5; D remains unclear. Trimming stripped 5 bases from V and 8 bases from J, with 22 bases between. CDR1 and CDR2 from the germline V gene are MDHEN and SYDVKM. The CDR3 runs 16 residues. The CDR3 here is CASSPNGDPVTEPQHF. CDR3 nucleotide sequence: TGTGCCAGCAGTCCGAACGGTGACCCGGTGACGGAGCCCCAGCATTTT.

CDR3 loop: CASSLKGGYTF. CDR3 in DNA: TGTGCCAGCAGCTTGAAGGGCGGCTACACCTTC. V is TRBV7-9 and J is TRBJ1-2; D unresolved. Trimming took off 3 bases at V and 8 bases at J, with 7 bases between the two ends. The CDR3 consists of 11 residues. Germline assignment: CDR1 SEHNR and CDR2 FQNEAQ (reference sequence).

Only a few counts were recorded for this clone. The chain is built from TRBV5-4 and TRBJ2-5, with D perhaps matching TRBD1 or TRBD2 (6 bases each). In germline, CDR1 is SGHNT, CDR2 YYREEE (reference sequence). V lost 2 bases and J lost 4, with 18 bases in between. The CDR3 length is 16 residues. The CDR3 sequence: CASSLPGGLGGETQYF. In nucleotides, the CDR3 is TGTGCCAGCAGCTTACCCGGGGGCCTTGGGGGAGAGACCCAGTACTTC. Filled out from reference TRBV5-4 and TRBJ2-5, the complete variable domain reads ETGVTQSPTHLIKTRGQQVTLRCSSQSGHNTVSWYQQALGQGPQFIFQYYREEENGRGNFPPRFSGLQFPNYSSELNVNALELDDSALYLCASSLPGGLGGETQYFGPGTRLLVL.

The rearrangement joins TRBV7-8 to TRBJ1-1, with D possibly TRBD1 on 6 matching bases. The CDR3 consists of 14 residues. The germline V gene has CDR1 SGHVS and CDR2 FQNEAQ. Trimming removed 4 bases from V and 4 bases from J, with 13 bases in between. CDR3 in DNA: TGTGCCAGCAGCTCAGGGGCCGGGGGCACTGAAGCTTTCTTT. Amino acids: CASSSGAGGTEAFF.

This sequence joins TRBV6-1 and TRBJ1-1; D perhaps matches TRBD1 (5 bases). Trimming shortened V by 3 bases and J by 0 bases, and 8 bases separated the two germline ends. This CDR3 contains 14 residues. CDR1 MNHNS and CDR2 SASEGT come from the germline V gene. CDR3 nucleotide sequence: TGTGCCAGCAGTGAGTCGACAGTGAACACTGAAGCTTTCTTT. Encoded protein: CASSESTVNTEAFF.

The chain recombines TRBV29-1 with TRBJ2-5; no firm D call. This CDR3 has 13 residues. Germline CDR1 reads SQVTM; CDR2 reads ANQGSEA. The CDR3 region is CSKWSGMEKTQYF. The CDR3 nucleotides read TGCAGTAAATGGAGTGGAATGGAAAAGACCCAGTACTTC.

This clone was seen more than once but under ten times. The V call is TRBV29-1, the J call TRBJ1-4, with TRBD1 matching over 8 bases. Germline-derived CDR1 and CDR2 are SQVTM and ANQGSEA. This CDR3 is 14 amino acids long. Trimming at V came to 5 bases and at J to 7 bases, leaving 9 bases not matched to a gene. The CDR3 coding sequence is TGCAGCGTTAGTCCGGACAGGGTGTTTGAAAAACTGTTTTTT. Its translation: CSVSPDRVFEKLFF.

The chain links TRBV7-2 to TRBJ1-1, with D tentatively TRBD1 (5 bases). Germline CDR1 reads SGHTA; CDR2 reads FQGNSA. Trimming stripped 1 base from V and 1 base from J, with 10 bases between. There are 15 residues in the CDR3. The CDR3 sequence: CASSLGSGRNTEAFF. The CDR3 DNA reads as TGTGCCAGCAGCTTAGGATCGGGGCGGAACACTGAAGCTTTCTTT.

This sequence joins TRBV29-1 and TRBJ2-7; the match to TRBD1 covers 8 bases. This CDR3 spans 14 amino acids. Germline V gives CDR1 SQVTM, CDR2 ANQGSEA. The J segment lost 0 bases and the V segment lost 7 bases, leaving 8 bases of the junction unmatched. The CDR3 region has the DNA TGCAGCGCCGGAGGACAGGGTGGCTCCTACGAGCAGTACTTC. The encoded protein is CSAGGQGGSYEQYF.

The chain uses TRBV5-1 and TRBJ1-2; 8 bases agree with TRBD1. The trim removed 4 bases at V and 8 bases at J, leaving 7 bases unmatched. The CDR3 extends over 13 amino acids. CDR1 SGHRS and CDR2 YFSETQ come from the germline V gene. The CDR3 loop reads CASSIGQGNGYTF. The CDR3 region has the DNA TGCGCCAGCAGCATCGGACAGGGAAACGGCTACACCTTC.

This clone has only a few counts. This chain connects TRBV4-2 to TRBJ2-2; D perhaps matches TRBD2 (6 bases). The CDR3 totals 15 residues. Germline values: CDR1 LGHNA, CDR2 YNFKEQ. Trimming left V 1 base short and J 5 bases short, with 11 bases between. The CDR3 here is CASSQVPGTTGELFF. DNA for the CDR3: TGTGCCAGCAGCCAAGTTCCAGGGACTACCGGGGAGCTGTTTTTT.

The chain links TRBV6-1 to TRBJ1-5, with TRBD1 matching 7 bases. V lost 3 bases, J lost 0 bases, and 8 bases stayed unmatched. CDR1 is MNHNS, CDR2 SASEGT, per germline. This CDR3 has 17 residues. CDR3 nucleotides: TGTGCCAGCAGTGATCCCCGGGGGACAGATAGCAATCAGCCCCAGCATTTT. Protein product: CASSDPRGTDSNQPQHF.

The chain employs TRBV5-4 and TRBJ2-1; 8 bases match TRBD1. CDR1 and CDR2 from the germline V gene are SGHNT and YYREEE (reference sequence). V shed 4 bases, J shed 9 bases, and the junction held 15 bases outside the gene matches. The CDR3 loop spans 16 amino acids. The CDR3 DNA is TGTGCCAGCAGCCCGGGACAGGTCTCGCCGAAGGGTGAGCAGTTCTTC. Its translation is CASSPGQVSPKGEQFF.

This chain uses TRBV5-4 with TRBJ2-7, with D possibly TRBD1 on 5 matching bases. CDR3 size: 13 residues. Per the germline V gene, CDR1 is SGHNT and CDR2 is YYREEE (reference sequence). V shed 0 bases and J shed 1 base, with 5 bases lying between them. Here the CDR3 reads CASSLAGSYEQYF. For the CDR3, the DNA is TGTGCCAGCAGCTTGGCAGGGTCCTACGAGCAGTACTTC.

V gene TRBV9 combines with J gene TRBJ2-1; 9 nucleotides agree with TRBD1. Unmatched junction bases numbered 4, after V lost 2 bases and J lost 4 bases. The CDR3 covers 15 residues. Germline V gene lookup returns CDR1 SGDLS and CDR2 YYNGEE. CDR3 coding DNA: TGTGCCAGCAGCGTCGGGGACAGGGATTACAATGAGCAGTTCTTC. It translates to CASSVGDRDYNEQFF.

The DNA of the CDR3 is TGTGCCAGCAGTGGACACAGGGGCGGTGAGGCCCAGTACTTC. This translates into CASSGHRGGEAQYF. The chain joins TRBV2 to TRBJ2-5, with 7 bases aligning to TRBD1. The CDR3 sequence is 14 residues long. J gave up 9 bases and V 4 bases, and 11 bases lay outside the gene matches. Germline-derived CDR1 and CDR2 are SNHLY and FYNNEI.

The genes are TRBV9 and TRBJ2-1; 11 bases are shared with TRBD2. The CDR3 extends over 19 amino acids. The V segment lost 3 bases and the J segment 5 bases; nucleotides outside the gene matches: 16. Germline V CDR1 and CDR2: SGDLS, YYNGEE. This CDR3 reads CASSAASSGGLLRDNEQFF. The CDR3, as DNA: TGTGCCAGCAGCGCCGCTTCTAGCGGGGGGCTACTAAGGGACAATGAGCAGTTCTTC. Full variable domain (remainder filled in from reference TRBV9 and TRBJ2-1): DSGVTQTPKHLITATGQRVTLRCSPRSGDLSVYWYQQSLDQGLQFLIQYYNGEERAKGNILERFSAQQFPDLHSELNLSSLELGDSALYFCASSAASSGGLLRDNEQFFGPGTRLTVL.

V gene TRBV7-9 combines with J gene TRBJ2-1; 8 bases fit TRBD2. Germline V gives CDR1 SEHNR, CDR2 FQNEAQ (reference sequence). V was pared by 0 bases and J by 5 bases, with 3 bases of the junction left unmatched. The CDR3 consists of 15 residues. CDR3 DNA sequence: TGTGCCAGCAGCTTAGCTCCGCGGGGGGACAATGAGCAGTTCTTC. Protein product: CASSLAPRGDNEQFF.

CDR3 DNA: TGCAGCGTTGATGTTCTCCACCGGGAGGATGGTGGCTACACCTTC. It codes for CSVDVLHREDGGYTF. The rearrangement joins TRBV29-1 to TRBJ1-2; D gene unclear. The V gene's germline CDR1 is SQVTM and CDR2 ANQGSEA. The germline V and J ends were trimmed by 3 bases and 7 bases, with 21 bases remaining between them. The CDR3 totals 15 residues.

This clone was seen a few times. The chain is built from TRBV5-5 and TRBJ2-3; D is ambiguous. This CDR3 has 11 residues. The V and J ends lost 6 bases and 5 bases respectively, with 7 bases between them. The germline CDR1 and CDR2 sequences are SGHKS and YYEKEE (reference sequence). The CDR3 is CASTWGDTQYF. The CDR3 region has the DNA TGTGCCAGCACCTGGGGAGATACGCAGTATTTT.

V and J are TRBV19 and TRBJ2-7; D unresolved. Germline CDR1 reads LNHDA; CDR2 reads SQIVND (reference sequence). The CDR3 is 14 residues long. V was shortened by 2 bases and J by 5 bases, with 13 bases between the two germline ends. The CDR3 bases are TGTGCCAGTAGTATAACCAGGAACCAGGACGAGCAGTACTTC. Its protein is CASSITRNQDEQYF.

The chain couples TRBV4-1 to TRBJ2-7; unclear D gene. Germline V gives CDR1 MGHRA, CDR2 YSYEKL. The V end lost 3 bases, the J end lost 0 bases, and 9 bases lay between the germline ends. The CDR3 consists of 14 residues. CDR3 nucleotide sequence: TGCGCCAGCAGCCATCGGCGGAACTCCTACGAGCAGTACTTC. Amino acid sequence: CASSHRRNSYEQYF.

This clone was seen only a few times. The genes are TRBV18 and TRBJ1-5; 12 bases align to TRBD1. Germline V gives CDR1 KGHSH, CDR2 LQKENI. The CDR3 contains 18 residues. J gave up 3 bases and V 1 base, and 7 bases lay outside the gene matches. DNA for the CDR3: TGTGCCAGCTCACCACGGATCAGGGACAGGGGGCTCAATCAGCCCCAGCATTTT. This gives the protein CASSPRIRDRGLNQPQHF.